Below are 6 T cell receptor beta chains sequenced from a single sample in a study of beta chain features in type 1 diabetes. Findings and limits, study-wide: Among all four CD4+ subsets, Type 1 diabetes patients had TCRB CDR3s that were moderately but significantly shorter.

Expressed TCRB transcripts were sequenced because the entire RNA isolate underwent reverse transcription. Here immunoSEQ multiplex PCR was the method, and the copy in TCRdb shows in-frame clones only, minus some. In the table there are 100,000 to 150,000 clones, 17% of which are singletons. These receptors lack a known antigen. Sequencing was carried out using central memory CD4+ T cells from blood. The receptors were sampled from a man aged 18 to 29 with type 1 diabetes.

V and J are TRBV11-2 and TRBJ2-1, with 10 bases aligning to TRBD2. Germline V gene data show CDR1 as SGHAT and CDR2 as FQNNGV. CDR3 length: 15 amino acids. Trimming at V came to 5 bases and at J to 0 bases, leaving 1 base not matched to a gene. The CDR3 sequence is CASSRLAGSYNEQFF. The CDR3 region has the DNA TGTGCCAGCAGCCGACTAGCGGGCTCCTACAATGAGCAGTTCTTC.

Many counts were recorded for this clone. V and J are TRBV25-1 and TRBJ1-1; D not certain. This CDR3 contains 13 residues. From germline, CDR1 is MGHDK and CDR2 SYGVNS. Trimming removed 6 bases at V and 4 bases at J, with 12 bases between. The CDR3 DNA sequence: TGTGCCAGCAGCTATCCTGGCAGCACTGAAGCTTTCTTT. It codes for CASSYPGSTEAFF.

V gene TRBV30 combines with J gene TRBJ1-2; TRBD1 matches at 8 bases. This CDR3 is built from 15 residues. The V gene end was trimmed by 2 bases and the J gene end by 4 bases; junction bases not matched to a gene: 9. CDR1 is GTSNPN, CDR2 SVGIG, per germline (reference sequence). The CDR3 here is CAWSLSGTGVYGYTF. The CDR3, as DNA: TGTGCCTGGAGTTTGTCCGGGACAGGAGTCTATGGCTACACCTTC.

This clone was found a few times. The chain uses TRBV4-2 and TRBJ1-2, with D perhaps matching TRBD1 (5 bases). Deletions cut 0 bases from V and 5 bases from J, with 13 bases between. Germline lookup yields CDR1 LGHNA and CDR2 YNFKEQ. The CDR3 spans 15 residues. This chain's CDR3 is CASSQDTGQGYGYTF. Written as DNA, the CDR3 is TGTGCCAGCAGCCAAGATACGGGGCAGGGTTATGGCTACACCTTC.

This clone occurred a few times. V and J are TRBV7-9 and TRBJ2-3; D is undetermined. CDR3 length: 12 residues. V gave up 8 bases and J gave up 0 bases, with 6 bases separating them. Germline assignment: CDR1 SEHNR and CDR2 FQNEAQ (reference sequence). The CDR3 region has the DNA TGTGCCAGCGGGATGAGCACAGATACGCAGTATTTT. Translation gives CASGMSTDTQYF. The full variable domain, rest sourced from reference TRBV7-9 and TRBJ2-3, is DTGVSQNPRHKITKRGQNVTFRCDPISEHNRLYWYRQTLGQGPEFLTYFQNEAQLEKSRLLSDRFSAERPKGSFSTLEIQRTEQGDSAMYLCASGMSTDTQYFGPGTRLTVL.

This clone has just a few counts. The rearrangement links TRBV5-4 to TRBJ1-1; 7 nucleotides agree with TRBD1. Germline trimming cut 0 bases from V and 6 bases from J; bases unmatched to any gene: 5. CDR3 length: 14 amino acids. From germline, CDR1 is SGHNT and CDR2 YYREEE (reference sequence). CDR3 coding DNA: TGTGCCAGCAGCTTGGCCGGGACAGTCTCTGAAGCTTTCTTT. The encoded protein is CASSLAGTVSEAFF.